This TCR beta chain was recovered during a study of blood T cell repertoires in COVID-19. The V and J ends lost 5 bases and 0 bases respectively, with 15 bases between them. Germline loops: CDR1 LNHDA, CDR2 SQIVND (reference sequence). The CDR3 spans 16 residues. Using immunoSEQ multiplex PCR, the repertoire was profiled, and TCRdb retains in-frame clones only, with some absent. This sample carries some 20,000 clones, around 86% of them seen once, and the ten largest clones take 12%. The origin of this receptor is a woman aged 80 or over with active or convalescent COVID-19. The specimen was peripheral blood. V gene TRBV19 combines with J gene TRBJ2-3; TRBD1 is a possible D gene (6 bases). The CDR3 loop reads CASSLSPGQSTDTQYF. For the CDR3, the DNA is TGTGCCAGTAGTTTATCCCCGGGACAAAGCACAGATACGCAGTATTTT. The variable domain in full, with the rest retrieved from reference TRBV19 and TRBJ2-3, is DGGITQSPKYLFRKEGQNVTLSCEQNLNHDAMYWYRQDPGQGLRLIYYSQIVNDFQKGDIAEGYSVSREKKESFPLTVTSAQKNPTAFYLCASSLSPGQSTDTQYFGPGTRLTVL.